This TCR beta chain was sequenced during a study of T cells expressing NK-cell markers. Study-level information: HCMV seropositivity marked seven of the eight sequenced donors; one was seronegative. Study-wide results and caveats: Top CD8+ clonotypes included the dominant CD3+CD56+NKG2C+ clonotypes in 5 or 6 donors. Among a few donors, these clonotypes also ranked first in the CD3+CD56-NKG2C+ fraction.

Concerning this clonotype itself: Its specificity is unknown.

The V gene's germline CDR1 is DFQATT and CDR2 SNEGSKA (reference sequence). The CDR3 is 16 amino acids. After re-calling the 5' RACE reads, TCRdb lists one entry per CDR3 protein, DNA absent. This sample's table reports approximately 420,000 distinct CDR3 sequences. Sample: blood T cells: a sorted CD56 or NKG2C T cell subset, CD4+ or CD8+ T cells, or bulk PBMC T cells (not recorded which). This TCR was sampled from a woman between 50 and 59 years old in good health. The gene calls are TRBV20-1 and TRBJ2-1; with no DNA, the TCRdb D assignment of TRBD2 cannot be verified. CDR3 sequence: CSARDPRGTNFNEQFF.